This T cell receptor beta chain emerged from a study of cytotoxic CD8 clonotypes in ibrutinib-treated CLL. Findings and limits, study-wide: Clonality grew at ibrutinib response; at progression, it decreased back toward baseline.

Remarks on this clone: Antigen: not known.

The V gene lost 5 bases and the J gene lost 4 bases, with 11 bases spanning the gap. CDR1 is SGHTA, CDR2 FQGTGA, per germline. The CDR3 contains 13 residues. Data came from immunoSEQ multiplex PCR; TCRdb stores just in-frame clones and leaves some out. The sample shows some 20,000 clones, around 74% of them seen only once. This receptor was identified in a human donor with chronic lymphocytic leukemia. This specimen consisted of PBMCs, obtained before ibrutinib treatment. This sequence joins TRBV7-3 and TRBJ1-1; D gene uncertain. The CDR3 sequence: CASSRNQITEAFF. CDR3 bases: TGTGCCAGCAGCCGCAACCAGATCACTGAAGCTTTCTTT.